This TCR beta chain stems from a study of cytomegalovirus exposure and HLA in healthy donors. Notes on the study in general: A previous analysis found most TCR beta V segments productive roughly 90% or roughly 30% of the time. The study labeled more than 150 TCR beta chains cytomegalovirus-associated. V segments that were indistinguishable, TRBV6-2 and TRBV6-3 among them, were omitted from analysis.

Comments on this clone: Its antigen is unknown.

Germline values: CDR1 SGHNT, CDR2 YYREEE (reference sequence). V shed 4 bases, J shed 2 bases, and the junction held 5 bases outside the gene matches. CDR3 size: 14 residues. The primer mix had 60 Vbeta and 13 Jbeta primers. The table came from immunoSEQ multiplex PCR; TCRdb's copy has only in-frame clones and leaves some out. The sample has more than 65,000 clones, about 74% seen once. This TCR was sampled from a woman aged 55-69 years in good health and CMV-seropositive. What was sequenced was PBMCs. The chain joins TRBV5-4 to TRBJ1-2, with 7 nucleotides matching TRBD1. The CDR3 is CASSLEGQNYGYTF. The CDR3 region has the DNA TGTGCCAGCAGCCTGGAGGGACAGAACTATGGCTACACCTTC.